This T cell receptor (beta chain) appears in the sequencing data of a study of blood T cell repertoires in COVID-19. Study-wide background: Samples of COVID-19 (acute and convalescent) were obtained from the United States, Italy and Spain. PBMCs, B-cell-depleted T cells, or T cells were the source of the cDNA or gDNA that made up the material.

Study processing details: Nucleated cell number was recorded as an estimate derived from reference gene primer amplification. The protocol was immunoSEQ multiplex PCR, while the TCRdb copy is restricted to in-frame clones and leaves out a portion. From that table come the V and J calls and clone size; the DNA was used to work out D and trimming. This repertoire shows 250,000 to 300,000 clones, approximately 81% found once; its top ten account for about 3%. This CDR3 contains 11 residues. From germline, CDR1 is MDHEN and CDR2 SYDVKM. The germline V and J ends were trimmed by 2 bases and 8 bases, with 6 bases remaining between them.

The sequenced sample consisted of peripheral blood. This TCR was recovered from a woman between 18 and 29 years old with acute or convalescent COVID-19. The rearrangement uses TRBV28 and TRBJ1-2; D is unresolved. This chain's CDR3 is CASSLTGGYTF. The CDR3 nucleotides read TGTGCCAGCAGTTTAACGGGGGGCTACACCTTC.